This TCR beta chain was sequenced in a study of T-cell memory formation after mild COVID-19. About the study: TCR clusters were mostly donor specific. The study, taken as a whole, reports: Contracting CD4+ clones sat mainly in CM and EM; CD8+ in EMRA.

CDR3 size: 19 residues. CDR1 and CDR2 (germline): SGHTA, FQGNSA. V was clipped by 5 bases and J by 4 bases; unmatched bases: 16. A remark on this clonotype: The antigen remains undetermined.

TCR alpha and TCR beta cDNA libraries carrying sample barcodes and UMIs came from 5'RACE with constant-segment primers. TCRdb recomputed calls from the 5' RACE reads with MiXCR, one row per CDR3 protein. The sample includes some 40,000 distinct CDR3 sequences, roughly 9.8% seen only once; the top ten take 10% to 15%. The chain recombines TRBV7-2 with TRBJ2-1, with 11 bases aligning to TRBD2. Sequenced material: PBMCs or a T cell subset sorted from them (not recorded which). The sequence was collected from an adult woman who had mild COVID-19 (a few samples of this study predate the infection). Cell type and time point are not known. DNA for the CDR3: TGTGCCAGCAGCCCCATCTTTTACGCACTAGCGGGAGTGTACAATGAGCAGTTCTTC. It is translated as CASSPIFYALAGVYNEQFF.